This entry lists 2 T cell receptor beta chains sequenced from one sample in a study of tumor-infiltrating lymphocytes in primary liver carcinoma. RNA and DNA were co-extracted from around 20-30 mg of unsorted bulk tissue. A constant-region primer primed TCR beta cDNA synthesis from roughly 520 ng of total RNA. Libraries for TCR beta were built through three nested multiplex PCR rounds, which together made up a slightly modified ARM-PCR procedure. Running around 10 cycles apiece, the first two PCR rounds relied on TRBV1-TRBV30 forward primers together with a C-beta reverse primer. Each CDR3 protein gets one entry after TCRdb re-called the multiplex PCR reads with MiXCR. The data hold more than 50,000 distinct CDR3 sequences, with about 80% observed a single time. Sequenced input: liver tumor tissue from sampling region 2. Subset here: tumor region T2, inferior pole. All receptors come from a man in his forties or fifties with primary liver carcinoma and hepatitis B virus infection.

In the case of this clonotype: Sequence at one end of the junction differs from germline and may be a read error. The J gene is TRBJ2-6, the V gene TRBV4-1, with D possibly matching TRBD2 (5 bases). Germline V gives CDR1 MGHRA, CDR2 YSYEKL. This CDR3 is built from 17 residues. This chain's CDR3 is CASNQLQEATGANVLTF. The CDR3 DNA reads as TGTGCTAGCAACCAGCTACAAGAGGCTACTGGGGCCAACGTCCTGACTTTC.

This clonotype was seen only once. The missing conserved phenylalanine or tryptophan at the end of this CDR3 makes a read error likely. The chain carries TRBV11-3 and TRBJ2-7; the D gene is possibly TRBD1 (6 bases). Germline V gene lookup returns CDR1 SGHNT and CDR2 YENEEA. This CDR3 comprises 13 residues. For the CDR3, the DNA is TGTGCCAGCAGCGTGGGACAATCCTACGATCAGTACATC. It codes for CASSVGQSYDQYI.